Included here is one T cell receptor beta chain sequence, with context. Its antigen is undetermined. This sample is drawn from a study of TIL therapy for anti-PD-1-resistant metastatic lung cancer. The sample's time point: pre-treatment sample, taken before nivolumab and TIL therapy. This was the immunoSEQ v3 assay. Profiling relied on immunoSEQ multiplex PCR, and the TCRdb table lists in-frame clones only, not all of them. The sample has about 36,000 clones, roughly 80% seen once. The CDR3 sequence is 14 residues long. Losses at the gene ends were 4 bases for V and 8 bases for J; bases not matched to a gene: 9. Per germline, CDR1 SEHNR and CDR2 FQNEAQ (reference sequence). Whole-study results and caveats: Infused TIL clonotypes partially replaced the baseline blood repertoire, then decayed over months.

The chain links TRBV7-9 to TRBJ1-2; 8 bases line up with TRBD1. The source material was blood, sampled at baseline. This receptor was identified in a person aged 25 to 80 with non-small cell lung cancer. This chain's CDR3 is CASSSGGTGGGYTF. The CDR3 nucleotides read TGTGCCAGCAGCTCAGGCGGGACAGGTGGGGGCTACACCTTC.